The 27 T cell receptor beta chains in this list originate from one sample, sequenced in a study of T cells after posttransplantation cyclophosphamide. Assay: immunoSEQ multiplex PCR; the TCRdb copy retains only in-frame clones and omits some. The sample includes tens of thousands of clones, about 90% of them seen just once. What was sequenced was PBMCs. Receptor source: a woman in her forties or fifties in good health and a related stem cell transplant donor.

This chain joins TRBV28 and TRBJ2-7, with D possibly TRBD1 on 6 matching bases. V lost 6 bases to trimming and J lost 0 bases, with 15 bases between them. Germline values: CDR1 MDHEN, CDR2 SYDVKM. The length of the CDR3 is 15 residues. The CDR3 region has the DNA TGTGCCAGCAGCCCTTCCGGGACACTCTCCTACGAGCAGTACTTC. Protein: CASSPSGTLSYEQYF.

The V and J genes are TRBV11-3 and TRBJ1-2; 8 bases fit TRBD1. J lost 8 bases, V lost 4 bases, and 6 bases had no gene match. This CDR3 is built from 13 residues. CDR1 and CDR2 (germline): SGHNT, YENEEA. In nucleotides, the CDR3 is TGTGCCAGCAGCTCACGACAGGGGCAGGGCTACACCTTC. Residues: CASSSRQGQGYTF.

In this sample, this clone turned up a few times. CDR3 amino acids: CSVDEGLGTQYF. The CDR3 nucleotides read TGCAGCGTTGATGAGGGCCTCGGGACCCAGTACTTC. The rearrangement links TRBV29-1 to TRBJ2-5; D perhaps matches TRBD2 (5 bases). Germline V CDR1 and CDR2: SQVTM, ANQGSEA. This CDR3 has 12 amino acids. V was trimmed by 3 bases and J by 7 bases, leaving 12 bases between them.

This rearrangement joins TRBV19 to TRBJ2-2; 7 bases are shared with TRBD2. The CDR3 spans 19 residues. Looked up from germline, CDR1 is LNHDA and CDR2 is SQIVND (reference sequence). Losses at the gene ends were 0 bases for V and 6 bases for J; bases not matched to a gene: 16. The CDR3 reads CASSIDGAVGGTGAGELFF. CDR3 DNA: TGTGCCAGTAGTATAGATGGGGCGGTCGGGGGGACTGGGGCCGGGGAGCTGTTTTTT.

This chain uses TRBV4-1 with TRBJ2-1; 10 nucleotides agree with TRBD1. This CDR3 comprises 17 residues. Germline assignment: CDR1 MGHRA and CDR2 YSYEKL. Unmatched junction bases numbered 8, after V lost 5 bases and J lost 1 base. CDR3 nucleotide sequence: TGCGCCAGCAGCTATACCGGGACAGGGGTATCCTACAATGAGCAGTTCTTC. Residues: CASSYTGTGVSYNEQFF.

The chain is built from TRBV5-1 and TRBJ1-1; D possibly corresponds to TRBD1 (5 bases). The CDR3 runs 13 residues. The V end was cut by 6 bases, the J end by 4 bases, with 13 bases between. Germline V CDR1 and CDR2: SGHRS, YFSETQ. CDR3 DNA sequence: TGCGCCAGCACCCCATCCGGGGGCACTGAAGCTTTCTTT. Its translation: CASTPSGGTEAFF.

The sample holds one count of this clone. The chain couples TRBV14 to TRBJ1-2, with unresolved D. Per the germline V gene, CDR1 is SGHDN and CDR2 is FVKESK. V gave up 0 bases and J gave up 7 bases, with 15 bases separating them. This CDR3 is 15 amino acids long. The CDR3 is CASSQDMRQLGGYTF. As DNA, the CDR3 is TGTGCCAGCAGCCAAGATATGAGGCAATTGGGTGGCTACACCTTC.

The V and J genes are TRBV5-1 and TRBJ1-1, with 7 bases fitting TRBD1. This CDR3 contains 16 residues. Per germline, CDR1 SGHRS and CDR2 YFSETQ. Trimming cost V 4 bases and J 3 bases; bases outside gene matches: 12. The CDR3 protein is CASSQNPGGTDTEAFF. In DNA, the CDR3 is TGCGCCAGCAGCCAAAACCCAGGGGGAACGGACACTGAAGCTTTCTTT. Drawing the rest from reference TRBV5-1 and TRBJ1-1, the complete variable domain is KAGVTQTPRYLIKTRGQQVTLSCSPISGHRSVSWYQQTPGQGLQFLFEYFSETQRNKGNFPGRFSGRQFSNSRSEMNVSTLELGDSALYLCASSQNPGGTDTEAFFGQGTRLTVV.

V gene TRBV9 combines with J gene TRBJ2-5; 7 nucleotides match TRBD2. Looked up from germline, CDR1 is SGDLS and CDR2 is YYNGEE. Trimming at V came to 4 bases and at J to 2 bases, leaving 2 bases not matched to a gene. The CDR3 runs to 13 residues. CDR3 nucleotide sequence: TGTGCCAGCAGCCGGGAGGATCAAGAGACCCAGTACTTC. Amino acids: CASSREDQETQYF.

The V and J genes are TRBV29-1 and TRBJ1-1, with 10 bases that match TRBD1. V was clipped by 5 bases and J by 4 bases; unmatched bases: 22. CDR1 is SQVTM, CDR2 ANQGSEA, per germline. The CDR3 loop spans 19 amino acids. CDR3 residues: CSVRAQGQGQGGSSTEAFF. CDR3 bases: TGCAGCGTTCGGGCGCAGGGACAGGGGCAAGGGGGATCGAGCACTGAAGCTTTCTTT.

The gene calls are TRBV6-5 and TRBJ2-7; 9 bases line up with TRBD1. Germline V gene data show CDR1 as MNHEY and CDR2 as SVGAGI. Trimming at V came to 7 bases and at J to 3 bases, leaving 7 bases not matched to a gene. The CDR3 spans 14 residues. In DNA form, the CDR3 reads TGTGCCAGCAAAGCCGGGACAGGGCTCTACGAGCAGTACTTC. Encoded protein: CASKAGTGLYEQYF.

This chain uses TRBV5-1 with TRBJ2-5, with D perhaps TRBD1 (6 bases). CDR1 SGHRS and CDR2 YFSETQ come from the germline V gene. V was clipped by 2 bases and J by 1 base, with 12 bases between them. This CDR3 has 15 residues. For the CDR3, the DNA is TGCGCCAGCAGCTTCGGACAGCTCTCCCAAGAGACCCAGTACTTC. Translated, it gives CASSFGQLSQETQYF.

This clone appeared a single time. The chain employs TRBV19 and TRBJ1-5; D perhaps matches TRBD1 (5 bases). This CDR3 spans 14 amino acids. The V end lost 5 bases, the J end lost 0 bases, and 8 bases lay between the germline ends. The germline V gene encodes CDR1 LNHDA and CDR2 SQIVND (reference sequence). CDR3 sequence: CASSGGNSNQPQHF. CDR3 DNA: TGTGCCAGTAGTGGGGGGAATAGCAATCAGCCCCAGCATTTT.

The J gene is TRBJ1-2, the V gene TRBV7-8; a possible D gene is TRBD1 (6 bases). Germline CDR1 and CDR2: SGHVS and FQNEAQ. V was cut by 1 base and J by 5 bases, with 26 bases left in between. This CDR3 is 19 amino acids long. CDR3 sequence: CASSLGFSVAGAGWYGYTF. The CDR3 nucleotides are TGTGCCAGCAGCTTAGGATTCTCGGTGGCGGGGGCAGGGTGGTATGGCTACACCTTC.

V usage is TRBV5-4 and J usage is TRBJ2-7; 11 nucleotides match TRBD2. The germline V gene encodes CDR1 SGHNT and CDR2 YYREEE (reference sequence). Trimming removed 4 bases from V and 3 bases from J; junction bases left unmatched: 3. This CDR3 has 14 residues. CDR3 in amino acids: CASSRLAGNYEQYF. CDR3 DNA sequence: TGTGCCAGCAGCCGACTAGCGGGGAACTACGAGCAGTACTTC.

V is TRBV19 and J is TRBJ1-1, with D possibly TRBD1 on 5 matching bases. Germline V gene sequence: CDR1 LNHDA, CDR2 SQIVND (reference sequence). Trimming stripped 0 bases from V and 0 bases from J, with 8 bases between. The CDR3 is made up of 15 amino acids. This CDR3 reads CASSIDYRMNTEAFF. CDR3 DNA: TGTGCCAGTAGTATAGATTACAGGATGAACACTGAAGCTTTCTTT. The variable domain in full, completed from reference TRBV19 and TRBJ1-1, reads DGGITQSPKYLFRKEGQNVTLSCEQNLNHDAMYWYRQDPGQGLRLIYYSQIVNDFQKGDIAEGYSVSREKKESFPLTVTSAQKNPTAFYLCASSIDYRMNTEAFFGQGTRLTVV.

The CDR3 coding sequence is TGTGCCAGCAGCTTAGAGGACGCGGGCCGCCGGGGATATAGCACAGATACGCAGTATTTT. This codes for CASSLEDAGRRGYSTDTQYF. The V call is TRBV7-6, the J call TRBJ2-3, with a possible D match to TRBD2 (5 bases). Trimming shortened V by 1 base and J by 0 bases, and 23 bases separated the two germline ends. This CDR3 is built from 20 residues. The V gene's germline CDR1 is SGHVS and CDR2 FNYEAQ.

V usage is TRBV6-1 and J usage is TRBJ1-6; 9 bases agree with TRBD1. Germline V CDR1 and CDR2: MNHNS, SASEGT. The ends lost 3 bases at V and 9 bases at J; junction bases unmatched: 0. The CDR3 has 13 amino acids. CDR3 sequence reads: CASSEGQGSPLHF. In nucleotides, the CDR3 is TGTGCCAGCAGTGAGGGACAGGGTTCACCCCTCCACTTT.

V gene TRBV19 combines with J gene TRBJ1-6; TRBD1 matches at 8 bases. This CDR3 contains 16 residues. Germline V gene data show CDR1 as LNHDA and CDR2 as SQIVND (reference sequence). V dropped 8 bases and J dropped 5; count of bases not matched to a gene: 11. In DNA form, the CDR3 reads TGTGCCAGTGGGGGACAGGCGCCTGGAAATAATTCACCCCTCCACTTT. Residues: CASGGQAPGNNSPLHF.

The J gene is TRBJ2-1, the V gene TRBV18; 8 bases map to TRBD2. The trim removed 0 bases at V and 6 bases at J, leaving 7 bases unmatched. The CDR3 runs to 16 residues. From germline, CDR1 is KGHSH and CDR2 LQKENI. The CDR3 sequence is CASSPPLGLEFNEQFF. The CDR3 DNA reads as TGTGCCAGCTCACCACCGTTGGGACTAGAGTTCAATGAGCAGTTCTTC.

This clone appeared a single time. The J gene is TRBJ2-5, the V gene TRBV7-3; 8 bases match TRBD1. V gave up 3 bases and J gave up 2 bases; unmatched junction bases: 5. Germline CDR1 SGHTA, CDR2 FQGTGA. The CDR3 totals 15 residues. CDR3 nucleotides: TGTGCCAGCAGCTTTGGACAGGGTCGTCAAGAGACCCAGTACTTC. Encoded protein: CASSFGQGRQETQYF. The full variable domain, rest sourced from reference TRBV7-3 and TRBJ2-5, is GAGVSQTPSNKVTEKGKYVELRCDPISGHTALYWYRQSLGQGPEFLIYFQGTGAADDSGLPNDRFFAVRPEGSVSTLKIQRTERGDSAVYLCASSFGQGRQETQYFGPGTRLLVL.

This rearrangement joins TRBV6-5 to TRBJ2-7, with D possibly matching TRBD2 (6 bases). V lost 3 bases to trimming and J lost 3 bases, with 15 bases between them. This CDR3 is built from 15 residues. In germline, CDR1 is MNHEY, CDR2 SVGAGI. The CDR3 protein is CASSYSWEVHYEQYF. The CDR3 bases are TGTGCCAGCAGTTATTCGTGGGAGGTCCACTACGAGCAGTACTTC.

The J gene is TRBJ1-5, the V gene TRBV27; D gene unclear. V shed 2 bases and J shed 6 bases, with 11 bases lying between them. Looked up from germline, CDR1 is MNHEY and CDR2 is SMNVEV (reference sequence). This CDR3 has 14 amino acids. The CDR3 nucleotides read TGTGCCAGCAGTTTACTGCAGGATGGTCAGCCCCAGCATTTT. Protein product: CASSLLQDGQPQHF.

This clone was recorded only once. The chain employs TRBV9 and TRBJ1-5; D uncertain. CDR1 and CDR2 from the germline V gene are SGDLS and YYNGEE. This CDR3 spans 14 amino acids. The V end was cut by 3 bases, the J end by 4 bases, with 11 bases between. CDR3 region: CASSGAGGNQPQHF. In nucleotides, the CDR3 is TGTGCCAGCAGCGGCGCAGGAGGGAATCAGCCCCAGCATTTT.

The chain carries TRBV5-8 and TRBJ2-5, with D perhaps matching TRBD1 (6 bases). V lost 0 bases and J 5 bases, leaving 11 bases between the germline ends. The CDR3 totals 14 residues. Germline lookup yields CDR1 SGHTS and CDR2 YDEGEE. CDR3 residues: CASSLEGVRETQYF. CDR3 sequence (DNA): TGTGCCAGCAGCTTGGAGGGGGTCCGGGAGACCCAGTACTTC.

This clone was observed once. The CDR3 region has the DNA TGTGCCAGCAGACCCAGTCTAGCGGTCTACGAGCAGTACTTC. Protein product: CASRPSLAVYEQYF. The chain links TRBV28 to TRBJ2-7, with 7 bases identical to TRBD2. The CDR3 is made up of 14 amino acids. Unmatched junction bases numbered 8, after V lost 6 bases and J lost 3 bases. Looked up from germline, CDR1 is MDHEN and CDR2 is SYDVKM.

The chain combines TRBV6-6 with TRBJ1-3; 9 bases are shared with TRBD1. CDR3 length equals 15 residues. Trimming took 6 bases from V and 0 from J; bases not matched to a gene: 3. CDR1 is MNHNY and CDR2 is SVGAGI in the germline V gene (reference sequence). DNA for the CDR3: TGTGCCAGCAGGGGGACAGGGATCTCTGGAAACACCATATATTTT. Residues: CASRGTGISGNTIYF.